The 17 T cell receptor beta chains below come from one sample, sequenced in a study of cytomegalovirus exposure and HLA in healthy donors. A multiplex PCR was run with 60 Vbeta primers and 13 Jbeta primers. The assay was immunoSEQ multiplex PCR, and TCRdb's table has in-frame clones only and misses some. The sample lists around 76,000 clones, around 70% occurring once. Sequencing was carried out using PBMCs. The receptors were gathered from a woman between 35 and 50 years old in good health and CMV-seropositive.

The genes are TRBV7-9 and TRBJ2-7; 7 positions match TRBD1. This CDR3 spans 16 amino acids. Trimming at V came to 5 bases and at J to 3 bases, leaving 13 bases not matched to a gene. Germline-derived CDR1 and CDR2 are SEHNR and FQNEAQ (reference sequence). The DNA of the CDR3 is TGTGCCAGCAGCCACTTGAACAGGGGTCTCGGCTACGAGCAGTACTTC. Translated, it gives CASSHLNRGLGYEQYF.

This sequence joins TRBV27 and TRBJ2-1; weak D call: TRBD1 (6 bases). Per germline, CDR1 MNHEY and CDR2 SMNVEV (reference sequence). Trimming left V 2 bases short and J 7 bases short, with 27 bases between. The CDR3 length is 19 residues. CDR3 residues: CASSLEPGTIVPQKNEQFF. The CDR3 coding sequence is TGTGCCAGCAGTTTAGAGCCCGGGACAATAGTTCCGCAAAAGAATGAGCAGTTCTTC.

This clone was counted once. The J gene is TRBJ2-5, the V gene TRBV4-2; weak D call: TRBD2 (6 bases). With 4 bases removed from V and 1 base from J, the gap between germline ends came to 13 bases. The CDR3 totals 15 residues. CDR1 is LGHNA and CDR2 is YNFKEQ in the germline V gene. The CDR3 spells CASSRGTVAQETQYF. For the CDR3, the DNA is TGTGCCAGCAGCCGGGGGACTGTCGCCCAAGAGACCCAGTACTTC.

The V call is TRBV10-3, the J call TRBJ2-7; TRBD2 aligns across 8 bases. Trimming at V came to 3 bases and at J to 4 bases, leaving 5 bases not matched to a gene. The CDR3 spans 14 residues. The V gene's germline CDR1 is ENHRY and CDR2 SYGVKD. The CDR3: CAISDSGGVYEQYF. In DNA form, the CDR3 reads TGTGCCATCAGTGATTCCGGGGGGGTGTACGAGCAGTACTTC.

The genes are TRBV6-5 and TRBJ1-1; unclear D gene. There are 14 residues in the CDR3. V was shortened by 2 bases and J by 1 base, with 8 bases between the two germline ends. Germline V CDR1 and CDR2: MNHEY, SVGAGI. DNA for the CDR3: TGTGCCAGCAGTTACAGGGAGGGGAACACTGAAGCTTTCTTT. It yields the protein CASSYREGNTEAFF.

DNA of the CDR3: TGCGCCAGCAGCGCCTCCTTTAAGGGGGCCCAGCATTTT. Its protein is CASSASFKGAQHF. V usage is TRBV4-1 and J usage is TRBJ1-5, with a tentative D call TRBD1 (6 bases). In germline, CDR1 is MGHRA, CDR2 YSYEKL. The CDR3 consists of 13 residues. V lost 5 bases and J 11 bases, leaving 16 bases between the germline ends.

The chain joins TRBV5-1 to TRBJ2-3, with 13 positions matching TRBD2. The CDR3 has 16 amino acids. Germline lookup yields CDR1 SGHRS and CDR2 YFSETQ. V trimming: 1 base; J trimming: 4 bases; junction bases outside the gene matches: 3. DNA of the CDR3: TGCGCCAGCAGCTTGACTAGCGGGAGGGCAGCAGATACGCAGTATTTT. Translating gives CASSLTSGRAADTQYF.

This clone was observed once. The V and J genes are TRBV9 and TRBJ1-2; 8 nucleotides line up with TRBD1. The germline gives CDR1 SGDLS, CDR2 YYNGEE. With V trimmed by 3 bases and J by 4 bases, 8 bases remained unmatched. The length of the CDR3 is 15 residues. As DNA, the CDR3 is TGTGCCAGCAGCGCCTCAGGGGGCGCCCCCTATGGCTACACCTTC. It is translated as CASSASGGAPYGYTF.

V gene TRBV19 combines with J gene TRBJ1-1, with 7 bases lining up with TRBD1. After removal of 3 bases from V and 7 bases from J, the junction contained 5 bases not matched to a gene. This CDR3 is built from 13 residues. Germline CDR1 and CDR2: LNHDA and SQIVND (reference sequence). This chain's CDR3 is CASSIGTASEAFF. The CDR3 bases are TGTGCCAGTAGTATCGGGACAGCCAGTGAAGCTTTCTTT.

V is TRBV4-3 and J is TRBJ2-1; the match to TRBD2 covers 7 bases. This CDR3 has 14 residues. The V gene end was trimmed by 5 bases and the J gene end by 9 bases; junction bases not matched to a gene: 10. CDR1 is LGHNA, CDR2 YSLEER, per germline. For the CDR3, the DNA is TGCGCCAGCAGCTTTGCGGGAGTTCTAGGTGAGCAGTTCTTC. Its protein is CASSFAGVLGEQFF.

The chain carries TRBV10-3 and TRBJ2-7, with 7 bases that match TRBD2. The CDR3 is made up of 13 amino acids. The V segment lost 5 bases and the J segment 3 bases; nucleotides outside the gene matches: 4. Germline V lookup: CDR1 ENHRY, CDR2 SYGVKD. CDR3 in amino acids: CAISPSGNYEQYF. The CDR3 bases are TGTGCCATCAGTCCCAGCGGGAACTACGAGCAGTACTTC.

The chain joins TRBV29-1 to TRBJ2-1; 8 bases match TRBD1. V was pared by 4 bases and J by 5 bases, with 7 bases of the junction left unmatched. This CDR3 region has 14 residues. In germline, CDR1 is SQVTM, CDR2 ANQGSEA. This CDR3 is CSVALGTGNNEQFF. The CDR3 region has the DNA TGCAGCGTTGCCTTAGGGACAGGAAACAATGAGCAGTTCTTC.

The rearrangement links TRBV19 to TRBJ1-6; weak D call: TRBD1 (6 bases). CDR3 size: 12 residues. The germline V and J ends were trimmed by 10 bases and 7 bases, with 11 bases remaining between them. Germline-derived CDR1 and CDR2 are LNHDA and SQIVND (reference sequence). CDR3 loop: CATNRENSPLHF. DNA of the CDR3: TGTGCCACCAACAGGGAAAATTCACCCCTCCACTTT.

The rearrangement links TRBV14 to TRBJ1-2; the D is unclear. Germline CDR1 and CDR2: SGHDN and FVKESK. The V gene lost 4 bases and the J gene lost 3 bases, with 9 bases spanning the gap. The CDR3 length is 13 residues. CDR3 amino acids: CASSLPFDYGYTF. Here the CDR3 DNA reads TGTGCCAGCAGCCTTCCGTTCGACTATGGCTACACCTTC. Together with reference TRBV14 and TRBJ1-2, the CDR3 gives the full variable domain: EAGVTQFPSHSVIEKGQTVTLRCDPISGHDNLYWYRRVMGKEIKFLLHFVKESKQDESGMPNNRFLAERTGGTYSTLKVQPAELEDSGVYFCASSLPFDYGYTFGSGTRLTVV.

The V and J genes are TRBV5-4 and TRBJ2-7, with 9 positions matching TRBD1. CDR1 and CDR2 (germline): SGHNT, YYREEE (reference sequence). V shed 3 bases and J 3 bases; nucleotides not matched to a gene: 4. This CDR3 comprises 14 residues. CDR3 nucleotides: TGTGCCAGCAGCTCGGGACAGGGTGGCTACGAGCAGTACTTC. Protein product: CASSSGQGGYEQYF.

The CDR3 region is CASSLETYEQYF. The CDR3 region has the DNA TGCGCCAGCAGTCTAGAGACCTACGAGCAGTACTTC. V usage is TRBV5-1 and J usage is TRBJ2-7; no clear D. Germline V lookup: CDR1 SGHRS, CDR2 YFSETQ. This CDR3 is built from 12 residues. V was shortened by 5 bases and J by 2 bases, with 8 bases between the two germline ends.

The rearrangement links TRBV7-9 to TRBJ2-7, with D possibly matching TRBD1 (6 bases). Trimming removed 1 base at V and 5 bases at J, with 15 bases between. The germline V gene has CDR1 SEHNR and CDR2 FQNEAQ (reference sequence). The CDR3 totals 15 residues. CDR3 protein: CASSLVSGAIHEQYF. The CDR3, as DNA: TGTGCCAGCAGCTTAGTTTCAGGGGCGATCCACGAGCAGTACTTC.